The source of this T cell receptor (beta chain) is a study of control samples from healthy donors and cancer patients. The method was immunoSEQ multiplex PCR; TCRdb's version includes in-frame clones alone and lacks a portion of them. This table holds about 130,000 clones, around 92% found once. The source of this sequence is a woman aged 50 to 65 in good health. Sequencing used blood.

The CDR3 nucleotides are TGTGCCAGCAGCGTACCGACTATAGGTGAGCAGTTCTTC. Amino acid sequence: CASSVPTIGEQFF. The gene calls are TRBV9 and TRBJ2-1; a possible D gene is TRBD2 (5 bases). The CDR3 extends over 13 amino acids. With 1 base removed from V and 9 bases from J, the gap between germline ends came to 11 bases. In germline, CDR1 is SGDLS, CDR2 YYNGEE.